Listed here are 3 T cell receptor beta chains from one sample, sequenced in a study of shared clonotypes between healthy human individuals. TCRdb's table, derived via immunoSEQ multiplex PCR, lists solely in-frame clones and lacks some. The sample holds 450,000 to 500,000 clones, about 82% seen once. The material sequenced was PBMCs. These receptors were collected from a woman in her thirties or forties in good health. Some clones in this sample may be carry-over from other donors' samples.

The chain has TRBV15 and TRBJ2-7; 10 positions agree with TRBD1. The trim removed 0 bases at V and 1 base at J, leaving 9 bases unmatched. The CDR3 consists of 18 residues. CDR1 is LNHNV and CDR2 is YYDKDF in the germline V gene (reference sequence). The chain's CDR3 is CATSRDLSGTGASYEQYF. The CDR3 DNA is TGTGCCACCAGCAGAGACCTATCCGGGACAGGGGCTTCCTACGAGCAGTACTTC.

Note on this clone: Since a much larger clone is just one base distant, this may be a read error. This rearrangement joins TRBV30 to TRBJ2-7; D is undetermined. The CDR3 runs 11 residues. CDR1 GTSNPN and CDR2 SVGIG come from the germline V gene (reference sequence). Trimming removed 5 bases from V and 5 bases from J, with 10 bases in between. CDR3 residues: CAWGRGHEQYF. CDR3 bases: TGTGCCTGGGGACGCGGCCACGAGCAGTACTTC.

The chain employs TRBV7-9 and TRBJ2-7; TRBD1 aligns across 9 bases. Germline V gives CDR1 SEHNR, CDR2 FQNEAQ (reference sequence). The CDR3 consists of 14 residues. The junction had 6 bases not matched to a gene; V was cut back by 5 bases and J by 4 bases. The chain's CDR3 is CASSVRDRDYEQYF. The DNA of the CDR3 is TGTGCCAGCAGCGTCCGGGACAGGGATTACGAGCAGTACTTC.